This section outlines one T cell receptor beta chain sequence together with its context. This sample is drawn from a study of control samples from healthy donors and cancer patients. Sequenced by immunoSEQ multiplex PCR; TCRdb stores in-frame clones only, minus some. This table holds approximately 130,000 clones, about nine tenths found once. The sequencing sample was made of blood. The TCR was taken from a man aged 40-50 years in good health.

CDR3 sequence reads: CASSVLAGGWTDTQYF. The CDR3 DNA reads as TGTGCCAGCAGCGTTCTAGCGGGGGGGTGGACAGATACGCAGTATTTT. The chain links TRBV9 to TRBJ2-3; 12 bases align to TRBD2. The V gene end was trimmed by 2 bases and the J gene end by 3 bases; junction bases not matched to a gene: 4. Germline values: CDR1 SGDLS, CDR2 YYNGEE. This CDR3 comprises 16 residues.